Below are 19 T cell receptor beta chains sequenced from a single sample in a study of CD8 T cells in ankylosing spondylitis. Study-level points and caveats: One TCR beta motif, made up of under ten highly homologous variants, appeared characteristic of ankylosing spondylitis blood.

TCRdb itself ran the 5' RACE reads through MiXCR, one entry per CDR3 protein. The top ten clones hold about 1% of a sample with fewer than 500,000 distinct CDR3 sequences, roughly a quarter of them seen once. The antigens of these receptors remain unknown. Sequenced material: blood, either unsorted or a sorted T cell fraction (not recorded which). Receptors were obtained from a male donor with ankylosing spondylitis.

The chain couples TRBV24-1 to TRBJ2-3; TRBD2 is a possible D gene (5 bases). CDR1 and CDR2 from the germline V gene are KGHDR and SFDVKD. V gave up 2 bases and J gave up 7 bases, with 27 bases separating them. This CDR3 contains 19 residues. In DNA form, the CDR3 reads TGTGCCACCAGTGATTATTCGAAATTCGGGGAAGAAGAATTGAATACGCAGTATTTT. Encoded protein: CATSDYSKFGEEELNTQYF.

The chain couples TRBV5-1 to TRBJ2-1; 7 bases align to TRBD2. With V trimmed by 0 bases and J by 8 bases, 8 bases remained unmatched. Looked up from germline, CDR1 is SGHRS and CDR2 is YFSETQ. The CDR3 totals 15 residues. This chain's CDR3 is CASSLVGLSVDEQFF. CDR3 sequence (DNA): TGCGCCAGCAGCTTGGTGGGACTATCCGTCGATGAGCAGTTCTTC.

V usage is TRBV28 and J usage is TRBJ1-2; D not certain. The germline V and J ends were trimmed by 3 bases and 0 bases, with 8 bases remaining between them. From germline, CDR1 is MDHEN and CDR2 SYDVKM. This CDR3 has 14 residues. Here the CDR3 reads CASSFPGSNYGYTF. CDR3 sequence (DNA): TGTGCCAGCAGTTTTCCCGGTTCTAACTATGGCTACACCTTC.

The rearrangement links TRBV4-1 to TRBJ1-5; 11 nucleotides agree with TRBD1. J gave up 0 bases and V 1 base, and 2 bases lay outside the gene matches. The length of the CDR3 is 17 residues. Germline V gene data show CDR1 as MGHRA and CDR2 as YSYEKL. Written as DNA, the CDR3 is TGCGCCAGCAGCCAAGGGGACAGGGGGTATAGCAATCAGCCCCAGCATTTT. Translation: CASSQGDRGYSNQPQHF.

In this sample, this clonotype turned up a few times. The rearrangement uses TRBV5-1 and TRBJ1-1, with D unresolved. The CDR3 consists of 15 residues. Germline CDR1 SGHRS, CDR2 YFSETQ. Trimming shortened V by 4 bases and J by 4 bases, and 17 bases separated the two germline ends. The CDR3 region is CASSLGGPAGTEAFF. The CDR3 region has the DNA TGCGCCAGCAGCCTAGGTGGTCCCGCAGGCACTGAAGCTTTCTTT.

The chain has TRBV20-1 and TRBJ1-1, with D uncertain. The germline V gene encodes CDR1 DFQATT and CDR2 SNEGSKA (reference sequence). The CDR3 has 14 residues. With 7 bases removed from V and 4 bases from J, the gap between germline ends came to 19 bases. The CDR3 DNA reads TGCAGTGTCCCAAATGGGGTATTGAGCACTGAAGCTTTCTTT. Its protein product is CSVPNGVLSTEAFF.

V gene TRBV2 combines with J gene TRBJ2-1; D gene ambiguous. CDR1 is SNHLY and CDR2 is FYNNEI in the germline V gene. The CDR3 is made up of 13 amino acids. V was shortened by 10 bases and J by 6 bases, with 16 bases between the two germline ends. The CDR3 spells CATSLAPVNEQFF. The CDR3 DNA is TGTGCCACCTCCCTGGCGCCGGTCAATGAGCAGTTCTTC.

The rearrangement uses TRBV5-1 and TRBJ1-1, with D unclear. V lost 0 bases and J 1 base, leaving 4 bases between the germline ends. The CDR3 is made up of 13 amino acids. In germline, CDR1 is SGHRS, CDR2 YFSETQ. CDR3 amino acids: CASSLGWNTEAFF. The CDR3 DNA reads TGCGCCAGCAGCTTGGGATGGAACACTGAAGCTTTCTTT.

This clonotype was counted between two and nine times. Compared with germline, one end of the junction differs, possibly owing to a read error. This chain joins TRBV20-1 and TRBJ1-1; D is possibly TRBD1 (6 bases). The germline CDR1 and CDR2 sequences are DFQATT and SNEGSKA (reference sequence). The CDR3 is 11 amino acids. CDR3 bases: TGCAGTGCCGACAGGAACATTGAAGCTTTCTTT. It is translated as CSADRNIEAFF.

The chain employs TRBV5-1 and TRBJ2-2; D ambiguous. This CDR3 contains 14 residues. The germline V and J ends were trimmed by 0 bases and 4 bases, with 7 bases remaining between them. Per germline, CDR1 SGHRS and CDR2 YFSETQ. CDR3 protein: CASSLDGRTGELFF. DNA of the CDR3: TGCGCCAGCAGCTTGGACGGCCGCACCGGGGAGCTGTTTTTT.

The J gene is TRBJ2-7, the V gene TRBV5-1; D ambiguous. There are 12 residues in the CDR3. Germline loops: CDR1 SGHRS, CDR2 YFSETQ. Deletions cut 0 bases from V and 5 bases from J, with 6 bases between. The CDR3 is CASSLVGHEQYF. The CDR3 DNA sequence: TGCGCCAGCAGCTTGGTAGGGCACGAGCAGTACTTC.

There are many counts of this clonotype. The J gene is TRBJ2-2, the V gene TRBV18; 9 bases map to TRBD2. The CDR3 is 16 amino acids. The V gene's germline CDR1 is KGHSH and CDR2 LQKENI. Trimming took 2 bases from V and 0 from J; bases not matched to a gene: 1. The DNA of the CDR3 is TGTGCCAGCTCACCATTAGCGGGAGCGAACACCGGGGAGCTGTTTTTT. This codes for CASSPLAGANTGELFF.

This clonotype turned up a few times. CDR3 DNA: TGTGCCAGCAGTCCTAATCCCGGGAAGAAGGAGGACACCGGGGAGCTGTTTTTT. Its protein product is CASSPNPGKKEDTGELFF. The J gene is TRBJ2-2, the V gene TRBV28, with D perhaps TRBD2 (5 bases). Trimming pared 5 bases from V and 3 bases from J, leaving 22 bases between. The CDR3 has 18 amino acids. CDR1 and CDR2 from the germline V gene are MDHEN and SYDVKM.

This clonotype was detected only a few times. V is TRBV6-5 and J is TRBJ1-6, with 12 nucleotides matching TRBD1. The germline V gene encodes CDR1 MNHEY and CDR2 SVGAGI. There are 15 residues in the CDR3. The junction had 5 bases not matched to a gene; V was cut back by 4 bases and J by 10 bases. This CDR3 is CASSFGTGGESPLHF. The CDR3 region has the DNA TGTGCCAGCAGTTTCGGGACAGGGGGCGAATCACCCCTCCACTTT.

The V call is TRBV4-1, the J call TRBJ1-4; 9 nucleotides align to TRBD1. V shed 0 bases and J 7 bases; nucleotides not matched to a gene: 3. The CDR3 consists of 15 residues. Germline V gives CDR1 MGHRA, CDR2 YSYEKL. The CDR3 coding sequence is TGCGCCAGCAGCCAAGAGGGGACAGGGTTTGAAAAACTGTTTTTT. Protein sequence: CASSQEGTGFEKLFF.

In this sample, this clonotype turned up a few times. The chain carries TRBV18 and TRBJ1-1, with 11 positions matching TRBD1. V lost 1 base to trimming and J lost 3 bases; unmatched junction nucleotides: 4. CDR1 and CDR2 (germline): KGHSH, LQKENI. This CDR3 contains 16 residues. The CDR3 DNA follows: TGTGCCAGCTCACCACGGACAGGGGGCTTGGACACTGAAGCTTTCTTT. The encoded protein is CASSPRTGGLDTEAFF.

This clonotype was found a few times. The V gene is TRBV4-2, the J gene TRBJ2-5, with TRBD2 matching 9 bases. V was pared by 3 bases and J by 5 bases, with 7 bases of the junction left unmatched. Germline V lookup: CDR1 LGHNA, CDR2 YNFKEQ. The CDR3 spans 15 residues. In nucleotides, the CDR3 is TGTGCCAGCAGCCAGGGAGCGGGAGGCACTGAGACCCAGTACTTC. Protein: CASSQGAGGTETQYF.

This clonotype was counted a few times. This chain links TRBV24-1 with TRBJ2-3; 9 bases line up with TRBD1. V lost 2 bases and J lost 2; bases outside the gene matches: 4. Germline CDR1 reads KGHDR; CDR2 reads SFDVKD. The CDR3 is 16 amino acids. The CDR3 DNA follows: TGTGCCACCAGTGATTGGGGGGACAGGGCCACAGATACGCAGTATTTT. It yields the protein CATSDWGDRATDTQYF.

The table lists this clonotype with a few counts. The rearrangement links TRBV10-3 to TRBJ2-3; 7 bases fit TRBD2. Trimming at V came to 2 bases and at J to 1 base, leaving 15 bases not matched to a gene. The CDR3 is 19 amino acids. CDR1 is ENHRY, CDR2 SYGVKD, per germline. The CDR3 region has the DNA TGTGCCATCAGTGAGCTGGGCGGGCGGAGCGGGAAGGGCACAGATACGCAGTATTTT. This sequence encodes CAISELGGRSGKGTDTQYF.